This is a list of T cell receptor beta chains from one sample in a study of T-cell memory formation after mild COVID-19. Each CDR3 protein gets one entry after TCRdb re-called the 5' RACE reads with MiXCR. This sample has almost 250,000 distinct CDR3 sequences, with 15% found just once. Input material: PBMCs or a T cell subset sorted from them (not recorded which). The receptor set was obtained from an adult woman who had mild COVID-19 (a few samples of this study predate the infection). Cell type and time point are not known. The CDR3 runs from the conserved cysteine through the conserved F or W. The order of the fields is V gene, J gene, clone size, D gene, CDR3 DNA, CDR3 protein. D genes are given only for firm matches. For some rows the clone size is stated as once, few or many, or as a class when expanded; others skip it.

TRBV7-2	TRBJ2-1	-	-	TGTGCCAGCAGCTTAATGTACAGCCTAAGCTCCTACAATGAGCAGTTCTTC	CASSLMYSLSSYNEQFF
TRBV7-9	TRBJ1-6	few	-	TGTGCCAGCAGCTTAGTGGGAGGAGCCTATAATTCACCCCTCCACTTT	CASSLVGGAYNSPLHF
TRBV9	TRBJ1-1	-	-	TGTGCCAGCAGCGTAGGTAACAGGGTGGGGGGTACTGAAGCTTTCTTT	CASSVGNRVGGTEAFF
TRBV12-3/TRBV12-4	TRBJ2-5	-	TRBD2	TGTGCCAGCAGTTTCCTAGCGGGGTGGGGGACCCAGTACTTC	CASSFLAGWGTQYF
TRBV6-6	TRBJ1-5	few	TRBD1	TGTGCCAGCAGTTACTTGGGGACAGATAGCAATCAGCCCCAGCATTTT	CASSYLGTDSNQPQHF
TRBV12-3/TRBV12-4	TRBJ1-3	few	-	TGTGCCAGCAGCTCCGGGACCAACTCTGGAAACACCATATATTTT	CASSSGTNSGNTIYF
TRBV5-5	TRBJ1-2	-	TRBD1	TGTGCCAGCAGCTTGTGGTCCGACAGGGGACATGGCTACACCTTC	CASSLWSDRGHGYTF
TRBV24-1	TRBJ1-1	-	TRBD1	TGTGCCACCAAAAGCGGGACAGGGATCACTGAAGCTTTCTTT	CATKSGTGITEAFF
TRBV5-6	TRBJ2-3	-	TRBD2	TGTGCCAGCAGGTGGACTAGCGGCAGCACAGATACGCAGTATTTT	CASRWTSGSTDTQYF
TRBV3-1	TRBJ1-1	many	-	TGTGCCAGCAGCCAAAACACTGAAGCTTTCTTT	CASSQNTEAFF
TRBV25-1	TRBJ1-1	-	-	TGTGCCAGCAGTGACCTCGGACAGTCTTACACTGAAGCTTTCTTT	CASSDLGQSYTEAFF
TRBV6-2/TRBV6-3	TRBJ2-7	-	-	TGTGCCAGCAGGAGGACTGTCTACGAGCAGTACTTC	CASRRTVYEQYF
TRBV15	TRBJ2-1	-	-	TGTGCCACCAGCAGAGATCAGGCAGCTTTTGAGCAGTTCTTC	CATSRDQAAFEQFF
TRBV7-2	TRBJ2-3	-	-	TGTGCCAGCACCGTGAGCGGTACGCAGTATTTT	CASTVSGTQYF
TRBV7-2	TRBJ2-3	few	-	TGTGCCAGCAGCCCTGGGGGGGCTAATACGCAGTATTTT	CASSPGGANTQYF
TRBV11-3	TRBJ1-2	-	-	TGTGCCAGCAGCCCCGTCGGGCTCCACTATGGCTACACCTTC	CASSPVGLHYGYTF
TRBV6-5	TRBJ1-1	-	-	TGTGCCAGCACCTGGGGTGCGAACACTGAAGCTTTCTTT	CASTWGANTEAFF
TRBV5-1	TRBJ2-3	-	-	TGCGCCAGCAGCTTCGACAGGGATACGCAGTATTTT	CASSFDRDTQYF
TRBV7-2	TRBJ2-7	many	TRBD2	TGTGCCAGCAGTCCAAGGACTAGCGGGATTGGAGAGCAGTACTTC	CASSPRTSGIGEQYF
TRBV5-1	TRBJ2-1	-	TRBD2	TGCGCCAGCAGCACGGAGGCGGCGGGAGGGCCTTTCAATGAGCAGTTCTTC	CASSTEAAGGPFNEQFF
TRBV12-3/TRBV12-4	TRBJ1-3	few	-	TGTGCCAGCAGCACTGGAAACACCATATATTTT	CASSTGNTIYF
TRBV4-2	TRBJ2-3	-	TRBD2	TGTGCCAGCAGCCAAGCCCCAGCGGGAGTAAGAGATACGCAGTATTTT	CASSQAPAGVRDTQYF
TRBV29-1	TRBJ2-1	-	TRBD2	TGCAGCGTCCGTGGACTAGCCTTATATGAGCAGTTCTTC	CSVRGLALYEQFF
TRBV21-1	TRBJ1-2	-	-	TGTGCCAGCAGCAAAAAAGATCGGAAAAAGAACTATGGCTACACCTTC	CASSKKDRKKNYGYTF
TRBV20-1	TRBJ1-6	few	-	TGCAGTGCTAGGAGATCCGGGACATTGAATTCACCCCTCCACTTT	CSARRSGTLNSPLHF
TRBV12-3/TRBV12-4	TRBJ2-7	many	-	TGTGCCAGCAGCCAAGTTATGGGGGAGCAGTACTTC	CASSQVMGEQYF
TRBV5-5	TRBJ2-7	-	-	TGTGCCAGCAGCCCACCCCACCAGGGGGGGGGCGAGCAGTACTTC	CASSPPHQGGGEQYF
TRBV5-1	TRBJ2-1	-	-	TGCGCCAGCAGTTCCGGGACCATATCCTACAATGAGCAGTTCTTC	CASSSGTISYNEQFF
TRBV7-2	TRBJ1-5	-	TRBD1	TGTGCCAGCAGAGCCGGGACAGGGGACGGGGGGCCCCAGCATTTT	CASRAGTGDGGPQHF
TRBV12-3/TRBV12-4	TRBJ1-2	-	TRBD1	TGTGCCAGCACGGGGACAGGGCCCTATGGCTACACCTTC	CASTGTGPYGYTF
TRBV12-3/TRBV12-4	TRBJ1-5	-	-	TGTGCCAGCAGTTCTGTCCCCAATCAGCCCCAGCATTTT	CASSSVPNQPQHF
TRBV4-1	TRBJ2-1	many	-	TGCGCCAGCAGCCAAGAACTCGGCGGGGTCTCCTACAATGAGCAGTTCTTC	CASSQELGGVSYNEQFF
TRBV12-3/TRBV12-4	TRBJ2-7	few	TRBD1	TGTGCCAGCACCGGGCGTCTGACAGGGGGCTGGCACGAGCAGTACTTC	CASTGRLTGGWHEQYF
TRBV12-3/TRBV12-4	TRBJ1-2	few	TRBD1	TGTGCCAGCAGTCGCCGATCAGGGGGCGTCTATGGCTACACCTTC	CASSRRSGGVYGYTF
TRBV12-3/TRBV12-4	TRBJ2-1	-	TRBD2	TGTGCCAGCAGTTTTGCGGGAGACCCCAATGAGCAGTTCTTC	CASSFAGDPNEQFF
TRBV29-1	TRBJ2-7	-	TRBD2	TGCAGCGTTGGGGACTTGGTAGCGGGAGGGTCCGAGCAGTACTTC	CSVGDLVAGGSEQYF
TRBV5-1	TRBJ1-3	-	TRBD1	TGCGCCAGCAGCTCGACAGGGAGCTCTGGAAACACCATACATTTT	CASSSTGSSGNTIHF
TRBV3-1	TRBJ2-7	few	-	TGTGCCAGCAGCCAAGCAGGAGGAAACCGCGCAAGGTCCTACGAGCAGTACTTC	CASSQAGGNRARSYEQYF
TRBV3-1	TRBJ2-1	-	-	TGTGCCAGCAGCCTCCCCCCCGGGACCTCTATCTACAATGAGCAGTTCTTC	CASSLPPGTSIYNEQFF
TRBV19	TRBJ2-7	many	TRBD2	TGTGCCAGTAGTCTCGCTAGCGGGGGCGACCGCGTGGACTTC	CASSLASGGDRVDF
TRBV15	TRBJ1-2	-	-	TGTGCCACCAATAATCGGGCAGTGTCTGGGGGGCAGGGAAACTATGGCTACACCTTC	CATNNRAVSGGQGNYGYTF
TRBV24-1	TRBJ2-5	-	-	TGTGCCACCAGTGATACGGGACGGATTCAAGAGACCCAGTACTTC	CATSDTGRIQETQYF